This T cell receptor beta chain was sequenced in a study of T cell changes during pregnancy in multiple sclerosis. The CDR3 totals 14 residues. The ends were cut back, 6 bases at V and 8 bases at J, with 17 bases in the middle. Germline V gene sequence: CDR1 MNHNY, CDR2 SVGAGI (reference sequence). The assay was immunoSEQ multiplex PCR, and TCRdb's table has in-frame clones only and misses some. The sample holds some 59,000 clones; about nine tenths are singletons and the top ten take around 6.8%. The clonotype originates from a female donor in good health, enrolled as a control in a pregnancy study. Specimen: peripheral blood, collected in the third trimester of pregnancy. This chain uses TRBV6-6 with TRBJ2-1, with TRBD1 as a possible D gene (6 bases). CDR3 nucleotides: TGTGCCAGCAGGCCTACCGGGACACTGCATGAGCAGTTCTTC. Translation: CASRPTGTLHEQFF.